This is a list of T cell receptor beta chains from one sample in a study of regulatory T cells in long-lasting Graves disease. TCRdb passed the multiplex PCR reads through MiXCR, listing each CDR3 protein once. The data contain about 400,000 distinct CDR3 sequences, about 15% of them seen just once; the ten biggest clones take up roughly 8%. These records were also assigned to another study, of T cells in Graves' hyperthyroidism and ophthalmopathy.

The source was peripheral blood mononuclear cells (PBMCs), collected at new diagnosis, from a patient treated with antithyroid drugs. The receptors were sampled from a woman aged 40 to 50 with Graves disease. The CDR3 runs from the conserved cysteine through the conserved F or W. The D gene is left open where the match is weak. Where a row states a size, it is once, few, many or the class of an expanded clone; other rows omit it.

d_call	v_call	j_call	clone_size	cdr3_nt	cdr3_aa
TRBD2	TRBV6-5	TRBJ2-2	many	TGTGCCAGCAGTTACACGCTAGCGGGAGCGAACACCGGGGAGCTGTTTTTT	CASSYTLAGANTGELFF
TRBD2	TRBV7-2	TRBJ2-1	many	TGTGCCAGCAGCGACGGGGATGGCGGGAGGGGGTATGAGCAGTTCTTC	CASSDGDGGRGYEQFF
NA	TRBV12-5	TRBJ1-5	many	TGTGCTAGTTCCCTGGGGATGGGCAATCAGCCCCAGCATTTT	CASSLGMGNQPQHF
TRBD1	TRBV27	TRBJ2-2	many	TGTGCCAGCAGTTTCGACAGGGGGCAGAACACCGGGGAGCTGTTTTTT	CASSFDRGQNTGELFF
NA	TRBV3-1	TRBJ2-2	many	TGTGCCAGCAGCCCAGGGGTAAAAAACACCGGGGAGCTGTTTTTT	CASSPGVKNTGELFF
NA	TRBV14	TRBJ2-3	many	TGTGCCAGCAGCACACGACGGGAGAACACAGATACGCAGTATTTT	CASSTRRENTDTQYF
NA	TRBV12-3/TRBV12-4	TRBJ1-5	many	TGTGCCAGCAGTTTGAGTTCGCGTCAGGGGTTGGCTCAGCCCCAGCATTTT	CASSLSSRQGLAQPQHF
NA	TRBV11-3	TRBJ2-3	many	TGTGCCAGCAGCGCCCCCGGGGCCGTCCGTGTCGATACGCAGTATTTT	CASSAPGAVRVDTQYF
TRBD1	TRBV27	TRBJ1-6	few	TGTGCCAGCAGTTTATCTTCAGGGACAGGGAATTCACCCCTCCACTTT	CASSLSSGTGNSPLHF
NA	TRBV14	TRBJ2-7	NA	TGTGCCAGCAGCCAAGAGTGGTACGAGCAGTACTTC	CASSQEWYEQYF
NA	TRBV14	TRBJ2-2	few	TGTGCCAGCAGCCAAGACGGGAACGGGATCGGGGAGCTGTTTTTT	CASSQDGNGIGELFF
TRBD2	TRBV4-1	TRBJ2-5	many	TGCGCCAGCAGCCAAGCCTCGTGGAGCGGGAGGACTGTGGAGACCCAGTACTTC	CASSQASWSGRTVETQYF
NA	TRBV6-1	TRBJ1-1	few	TGTGCCAGCAGCCCGGACGGGGAGACTGAAGCTTTCTTT	CASSPDGETEAFF
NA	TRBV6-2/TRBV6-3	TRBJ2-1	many	TGTGCCAGCAGTCCGCTAGCAGGCCTAAGGAATGAGCAGTTCTTC	CASSPLAGLRNEQFF
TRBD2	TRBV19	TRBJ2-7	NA	TGTGCCAGTAGCTCGTCTAGCGGGAACGAGCAGTACTTC	CASSSSSGNEQYF
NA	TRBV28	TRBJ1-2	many	TGTGCCAGCCCCCCCGCGTGTGGCTACACCTTC	CASPPACGYTF
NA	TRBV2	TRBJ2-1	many	TGTGCCAGCAGGGTATACAATGAGCAGTTCTTC	CASRVYNEQFF
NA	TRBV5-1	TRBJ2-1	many	TGCGCCAGCAGCTACCAAGCGGCCTTGGATGAGCAGTTCTTC	CASSYQAALDEQFF
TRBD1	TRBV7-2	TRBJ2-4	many	TGTGCCAGCAGCTCCGACAGGGCATACATTCAGTACTTC	CASSSDRAYIQYF
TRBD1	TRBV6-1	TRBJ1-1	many	TGTGCCAGCAGTGCGACTCAGACAGGGTTCACTGAAGCTTTCTTT	CASSATQTGFTEAFF
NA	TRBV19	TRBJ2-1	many	TGTGCCAGTAACTTTGGGACCACGACCCCCAATGAGCAGTTCTTC	CASNFGTTTPNEQFF
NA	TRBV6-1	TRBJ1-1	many	TGTGCCAGCAGCCTCGGAGGATTTGGCACTGAAGCTTTCTTT	CASSLGGFGTEAFF
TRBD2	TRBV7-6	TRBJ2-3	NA	TGTGCCAGCAGCCTCGGGACTAGCGAGATGAGGGCAGATACGCAGTATTTT	CASSLGTSEMRADTQYF
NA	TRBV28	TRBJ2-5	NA	TGTGCCAGCAGTTTATACCGCGCAGGCCACCAAGAGACCCAGTACTTC	CASSLYRAGHQETQYF
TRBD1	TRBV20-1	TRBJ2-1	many	TGCAGTGCTGGTGGGACAGGCAATGAGCAGTTCTTC	CSAGGTGNEQFF
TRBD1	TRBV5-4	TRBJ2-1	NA	TGTGCCAGCAGCAGGGACAGGGGGGTCTACAATGAGCAGTTCTTC	CASSRDRGVYNEQFF
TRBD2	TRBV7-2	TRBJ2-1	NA	TGTGCCAGCAGCTACCTTAGCGGGAGTTACAATGAGCAGTTCTTC	CASSYLSGSYNEQFF
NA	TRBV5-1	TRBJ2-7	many	TGCGCCAGCAGCTTGGAGGGCGGGGATGCCTACGAGCAGTACTTC	CASSLEGGDAYEQYF
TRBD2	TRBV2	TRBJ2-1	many	TGTGCCAGCAATGAGAGACTAGCGGGCCTCGATGAGCAGTTCTTC	CASNERLAGLDEQFF
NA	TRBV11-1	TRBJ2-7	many	TGTGCCAGCAGCTTGAGGACTATGGTCTACGAGCAGTACTTC	CASSLRTMVYEQYF
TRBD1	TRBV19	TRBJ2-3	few	TGTGCCAGTAGTATCACAGGGGACACGCAGTATTTT	CASSITGDTQYF
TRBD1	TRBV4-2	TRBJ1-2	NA	TGTGCCAGCAGCCCTCCGGGACAGGGCCGGGGTGGCTACACCTTC	CASSPPGQGRGGYTF
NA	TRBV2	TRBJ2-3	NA	TGTGCCAGCAGTGAAACCTCCAGCACAGATACGCAGTATTTT	CASSETSSTDTQYF
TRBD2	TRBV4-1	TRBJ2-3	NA	TGCGCCAGCAGCCAAGATAGCCTAGCGGGAGTCGACCCTTGTTTT	CASSQDSLAGVDPCF
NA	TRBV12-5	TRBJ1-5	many	TGTGCTAGTGGTTTGGTACATCTCTGGGGTACAGGGAGTAATCAGCCCCAGCATTTT	CASGLVHLWGTGSNQPQHF
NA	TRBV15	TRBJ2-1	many	TGTGCCACCAGCAGAGATCGAGGGTCCCCATTCAATGAGCAGTTCTTC	CATSRDRGSPFNEQFF
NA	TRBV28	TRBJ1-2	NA	TGTGCCAGCAGGAACTATGGCTACACCTTC	CASRNYGYTF
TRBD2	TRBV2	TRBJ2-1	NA	TGTGCCACCAAGGAGGGAGGGGTCTACAATGAGCAGTTCTTC	CATKEGGVYNEQFF
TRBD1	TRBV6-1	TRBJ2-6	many	TGTGCCAGCAGCACCGGGACAGCCTCTGGGGCCAACGTCCTGACTTTC	CASSTGTASGANVLTF
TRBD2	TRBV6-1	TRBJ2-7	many	TGTGCCAGCAGACCCACTAGCGGGAGGATCTACGAGCAGTACTTC	CASRPTSGRIYEQYF
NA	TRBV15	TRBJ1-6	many	TGTGCCACCAGCAGAGATAAAGGGGTAGGCTCCTATAATTCACCCCTCCACTTT	CATSRDKGVGSYNSPLHF
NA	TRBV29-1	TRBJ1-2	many	TGCAGCGTTGAACATGGGAGCGGGGGCTACACCTTC	CSVEHGSGGYTF
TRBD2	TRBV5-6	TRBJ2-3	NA	TGTGCCAGCAGCATCGAGACTAGCGGGAGGGTGGGTACAGATACGCAGTATTTT	CASSIETSGRVGTDTQYF
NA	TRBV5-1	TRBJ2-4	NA	TGCGCCAGCAGCTTGGGGACACCGTTCAAACTCAAAAACATTCAGTACTTC	CASSLGTPFKLKNIQYF
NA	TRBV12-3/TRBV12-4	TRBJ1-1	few	TGTGCCAGCAGTTTTCCCCCCCCCCAGAACACTGAAGCTTTCTTT	CASSFPPPQNTEAFF
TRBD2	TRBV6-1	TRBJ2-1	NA	TGTGCCAGCAGTAGGGGGCTAGCGGGAGGACTAAACAATGAGCAGTTCTTC	CASSRGLAGGLNNEQFF
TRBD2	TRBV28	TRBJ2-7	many	TGTGCCAGCAGCGCCACTGACGGGAGGGCCTTCCACGAGCAGTACTTC	CASSATDGRAFHEQYF
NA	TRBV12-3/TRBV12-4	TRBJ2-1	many	TGTGCCAGCAGGGTAGGAGAAAATGAGCAGTTCTTC	CASRVGENEQFF
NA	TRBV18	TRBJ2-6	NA	TGTGCCAGCTCATCCAGACAGCTAATTTCTGGGGCCAACGTCCTGACTTTC	CASSSRQLISGANVLTF
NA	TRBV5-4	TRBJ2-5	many	TGTGCCAGCGGACCGGACCGTCAAGAGACCCAGTACTTC	CASGPDRQETQYF
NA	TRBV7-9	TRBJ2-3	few	TGTGCCAGCAGGGTGGAGGCTAGCACAGATACGCAGTATTTT	CASRVEASTDTQYF
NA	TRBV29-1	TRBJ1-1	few	TGCAGCGTTGATCCGGGGCTACGGTCGGGGACTGAAGCTTTCTTT	CSVDPGLRSGTEAFF
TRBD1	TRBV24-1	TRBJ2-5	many	TGTGCCACCAGTGAAAGAATAGGACAGGCCCTCCAAGAGACCCAGTACTTC	CATSERIGQALQETQYF
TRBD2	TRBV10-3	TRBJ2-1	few	TGTGCCATCAGTGCGACGACTAGCGGGAGGGCCTTGGACAATGAGCAGTTCTTC	CAISATTSGRALDNEQFF
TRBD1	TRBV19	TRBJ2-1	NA	TGTGCCAGTAGCCGGACAGGGGGCCGTAATGAGCAGTTCTTC	CASSRTGGRNEQFF